This T cell receptor beta chain was recovered during a study of blood T cell repertoires in COVID-19 (dated by TCRdb to the early 2020s). Context from the whole study: The collaborator samples originated in the United States, Italy and Spain and spanned the acute and convalescent phases of COVID-19. The prospective study material was composed of cDNA or gDNA derived from T cells, B-cell-depleted T cells, or PBMCs. Deeply sampled blood TCRbeta repertoires from subjects exposed to, actively infected with, or recovered from COVID-19 were included in the dataset. The repertoires were released in a freely available public database intended as a resource for research on the immune response to SARS-CoV-2. Samples were obtained from the ongoing ImmuneRACE study (first 160 participants) and from over 1,000 subjects provided by 6 global collaborators. A de-identified subject ID, COVID-19 status, age in years and sex were almost always included in the sample metadata. Where available, HLA class I and class II types were obtained from metadata supplied by the sample provider rather than from assay-based typing. The paper's findings and limits, for the study overall: The quantity of clinical and demographic metadata differed by source and by participant and was supplied without curation.

TCRbeta CDR3 regions were amplified from genomic DNA using the immunoSEQ Assay, a bias-controlled multiplex PCR. Per the original workflow: The number of nucleated cells in each sample was estimated by amplification of reference gene primers within the assay. To quantify the absolute abundance of each unique TCRbeta CDR3 rearrangement, sequence reads were collapsed and filtered. For each sample, productive Simpson clonality was calculated as the square root of Simpson's diversity index across productive rearrangements. Imported from immuneACCESS, the table was reduced by TCRdb to in-frame sequences with V and J called. These copies leave out some clones; in studies compared against another copy, an unresolved V gene accounts for under half, and the cause of the remainder is not known. The DNA was the basis for D and trimming; V, J and clone size are from that table. This sample holds around 250,000 clones; approximately 78% were observed only once. Roughly 3.4% of the sample is taken by the ten largest.

CDR3 length: 15 amino acids, cysteine to phenylalanine. Just the 45-base CDR3 DNA is kept, in frame starting at base 1. Taken from the germline V gene, the CDR1 and CDR2 loops are SGHRS and YFSETQ. The trim is 5 bases for V and 4 bases for J, with a gap of 15 bases between the germline ends. Whole blood was collected in K2EDTA tubes by collaborating institutions according to the institutions' own protocols. For TCRbeta analysis, collaborators shipped samples in one of three forms: frozen whole blood, isolated PBMCs, or DNA extracted from either of those sample types. For this clone: Its antigen specificity is not known. Qualities for individual bases were not recorded, and no much larger clone is one base off.

The V gene is TRBV5-1 and the J gene is TRBJ1-4; TRBD1 is a weak D gene call, 5 bases matching. This TCR was sampled from a woman aged 18 to 35 with acute or convalescent COVID-19. Sample: peripheral blood. The CDR3 region reads CASSQYQGLNEKLFF. The sequenced DNA is TGCGCCAGCAGTCAATACCAGGGTCTTAATGAAAAACTGTTTTTT. Joined to the reference TRBV5-1 and TRBJ1-4 proteins, this CDR3 gives the full variable domain: KAGVTQTPRYLIKTRGQQVTLSCSPISGHRSVSWYQQTPGQGLQFLFEYFSETQRNKGNFPGRFSGRQFSNSRSEMNVSTLELGDSALYLCASSQYQGLNEKLFFGSGTQLSVL.